The 31 T cell receptor beta chains below all came from one sample that was sequenced in a study of CD8+CD57+ T cells in acquired aplastic anemia. It was genomic DNA that served as the template for profiling TCR beta VDJ and CDR3. TCRdb fed the reads into MiXCR, producing one record per CDR3 protein. Altogether about 40,000 distinct CDR3 sequences are present, roughly two thirds being singletons, with the ten largest covering 45% to 75%. The patients chosen for sequencing had shown expansion of CD8+CD57+ cells (detected by flow cytometry). The sample comprised sorted CD4+, CD8+, or CD8+CD57+ T cells (not recorded which) from PBMCs. These receptor sequences come from a human donor with aplastic anemia.

This clonotype has only a few counts. The chain couples TRBV7-6 to TRBJ1-1; D perhaps matches TRBD1 (6 bases). The CDR3 spans 14 residues. Deletions cut 2 bases from V and 2 bases from J, with 9 bases between. CDR1 and CDR2 from the germline V gene are SGHVS and FNYEAQ. CDR3 loop: CASSLTGINTEAFF. Written as DNA, the CDR3 is TGTGCCAGCAGCTTAACAGGGATCAACACTGAAGCTTTCTTT.

A word on this clonotype: One junction end disagrees with the germline gene, perhaps due to a read error. The chain joins TRBV7-6 to TRBJ2-2; D remains unclear. Per the germline V gene, CDR1 is SGHVS and CDR2 is FNYEAQ. The CDR3 sequence is 8 residues long. CDR3 in DNA: TGTGCCAGCAGCCTAGAAGAGTTT. It is translated as CASSLEEF.

The CDR3 here is CASSSNTEAFF. CDR3 coding DNA: TGTGCCAGCAGCTCCAACACTGAAGCTTTCTTT. The V call is TRBV7-3, the J call TRBJ1-1; D is unclear. Looked up from germline, CDR1 is SGHTA and CDR2 is FQGTGA. V gave up 4 bases and J gave up 2 bases, with 2 bases separating them. This CDR3 is built from 11 residues.

This clonotype has a handful of counts. A much larger clone differs by one base, so this may be a read error. The chain links TRBV9 to TRBJ2-1; the D call may be TRBD1 or TRBD2 (5 bases each). Germline-derived CDR1 and CDR2 are SGDLS and YYNGEE. The CDR3 length is 14 residues. The CDR3 DNA reads as TGTGCCAGCAGCTCCGGGACGCCCCGGAATGAGCAGTCCTTC. Protein sequence: CASSSGTPRNEQSF. Together with reference TRBV9 and TRBJ2-1, the CDR3 gives the full variable domain: DSGVTQTPKHLITATGQRVTLRCSPRSGDLSVYWYQQSLDQGLQFLIQYYNGEERAKGNILERFSAQQFPDLHSELNLSSLELGDSALYFCASSSGTPRNEQSFGPGTRLTVL.

The chain employs TRBV25-1 and TRBJ1-1; 9 nucleotides line up with TRBD1. This CDR3 spans 13 amino acids. Germline V gene lookup returns CDR1 MGHDK and CDR2 SYGVNS. With 7 bases clipped from V and 5 bases from J, the junction kept 5 bases outside the gene matches. In DNA, the CDR3 is TGTGCCAGCACCGGGACAGGGAGAACTGAAGCTTTCTTT. It codes for CASTGTGRTEAFF.

The gene calls are TRBV20-1 and TRBJ1-2; D is undetermined. Germline-derived CDR1 and CDR2 are DFQATT and SNEGSKA (reference sequence). The V gene lost 5 bases and the J gene lost 2 bases, with 9 bases spanning the gap. This CDR3 spans 12 amino acids. CDR3 residues: CSAPDSNYGYTF. The CDR3 DNA sequence: TGCAGTGCTCCGGACTCCAACTATGGCTACACCTTC.

The chain employs TRBV10-3 and TRBJ2-5; weak D call: TRBD1 (6 bases). The V gene's germline CDR1 is ENHRY and CDR2 SYGVKD. The CDR3 runs to 16 residues. V was cut by 0 bases and J by 7 bases, with 18 bases left in between. This CDR3 reads CAISESTGSPWRTQYF. The CDR3 coding sequence is TGTGCCATCAGTGAGTCGACAGGCTCCCCGTGGCGGACCCAGTACTTC.

The J gene is TRBJ2-2, the V gene TRBV25-1; perhaps TRBD1 as D (5 bases). CDR3 length: 13 amino acids. Per the germline V gene, CDR1 is MGHDK and CDR2 is SYGVNS. Trimming removed 6 bases from V and 4 bases from J, with 9 bases in between. In nucleotides, the CDR3 is TGTGCCAGCAGAGAAAGGGGCACCGGGGAGCTGTTTTTT. It encodes CASRERGTGELFF.

As DNA, the CDR3 is TGTGCCAGCAGCCCCTGGGACTTCCACTCCTACGAGCAGTACTTC. It is translated as CASSPWDFHSYEQYF. The chain combines TRBV11-2 with TRBJ2-7; D might be TRBD2 (6 bases). V was cut by 5 bases and J by 0 bases, with 14 bases left in between. The germline CDR1 and CDR2 sequences are SGHAT and FQNNGV. CDR3 length: 15 residues.

The chain carries TRBV25-1 and TRBJ2-7, with a weak D call TRBD1 (6 bases). V lost 4 bases and J lost 3, with 10 bases in between. Germline values: CDR1 MGHDK, CDR2 SYGVNS. The CDR3 contains 13 residues. CDR3 sequence reads: CASSGAGDYEQYF. As DNA, the CDR3 is TGTGCCAGCAGTGGGGCAGGGGACTACGAGCAGTACTTC.

The table lists this clonotype with a count of one. V and J are TRBV15 and TRBJ2-7, with D perhaps TRBD2 (6 bases). V was clipped by 0 bases and J by 5 bases, with 8 bases between them. This CDR3 is 13 amino acids long. Germline V gene data show CDR1 as LNHNV and CDR2 as YYDKDF (reference sequence). CDR3 coding DNA: TGTGCCACCAGCAGAGATCGGAGGGACGAGCAGTACTTC. Translating it yields CATSRDRRDEQYF.

This clonotype was counted a single time. DNA for the CDR3: TGTGCCAGCAGTAGGACAGGGGGCACTGAAGCTTTCTTT. Encoded protein: CASSRTGGTEAFF. The genes are TRBV25-1 and TRBJ1-1, with 10 positions matching TRBD1. Per the germline V gene, CDR1 is MGHDK and CDR2 is SYGVNS. After removal of 5 bases from V and 4 bases from J, the junction contained 1 base not matched to a gene. This CDR3 region has 13 residues.

The V call is TRBV10-3, the J call TRBJ2-5; D possibly corresponds to TRBD2 (5 bases). The CDR3 loop spans 13 amino acids. Germline V CDR1 and CDR2: ENHRY, SYGVKD. The V gene lost 8 bases and the J gene lost 3 bases, with 13 bases spanning the gap. The CDR3: CAIGWELKETQYF. The CDR3, as DNA: TGTGCCATCGGGTGGGAGCTAAAAGAGACCCAGTACTTC.

In regard to this clonotype: Mismatch with germline at one junction end may stem from a read error. V gene TRBV29-1 combines with J gene TRBJ2-7; D unclear. The end of the DNA fits TRBJ2-5 better, so the J call may be wrong. This CDR3 region has 12 residues. Germline values: CDR1 SQVTM, CDR2 ANQGSEA. This chain's CDR3 is CSVAVVQGTQYF. The CDR3 DNA reads TGCAGCGTTGCTGTAGTACAAGGGACCCAGTACTTC.

In regard to this clonotype: Relative to the germline gene, one junction end is altered; a read error may explain this. The chain employs TRBV5-1 and TRBJ2-1, with D possibly being TRBD2 (7 bases). Looked up from germline, CDR1 is SGHRS and CDR2 is YFSETQ. CDR3 size: 15 residues. CDR3 sequence reads: CASSGGGVGYSEQFF. The CDR3 bases are TGCGCCAGCAGCGGGGGGGGCGTGGGATACAGTGAGCAGTTCTTC.

The chain is built from TRBV19 and TRBJ2-7, with D tentatively TRBD1 or TRBD2 (5 bases each). V lost 4 bases and J 1 base, leaving 11 bases between the germline ends. Germline-derived CDR1 and CDR2 are LNHDA and SQIVND (reference sequence). The CDR3 consists of 14 residues. This CDR3 is CASSTWDGSYEQYF. The CDR3 DNA reads TGTGCCAGTAGTACGTGGGACGGATCCTACGAGCAGTACTTC.

The chain employs TRBV2 and TRBJ1-2, with D tentatively TRBD1 (6 bases). Germline V gives CDR1 SNHLY, CDR2 FYNNEI. The germline V and J ends were trimmed by 3 bases and 4 bases, with 12 bases remaining between them. The CDR3 extends over 14 amino acids. CDR3 coding DNA: TGTGCCAGCAGTGAGGCAACAGGGCTCTATGGCTACACCTTC. The encoded protein is CASSEATGLYGYTF.

The V call is TRBV20-1, the J call TRBJ2-3, with D hard to call. Germline-derived CDR1 and CDR2 are DFQATT and SNEGSKA (reference sequence). CDR3 length: 14 amino acids. V dropped 1 base and J dropped 0 bases, with 8 bases sitting between them. Here the CDR3 reads CSARVRSSTDTQYF. Written as DNA, the CDR3 is TGCAGTGCTAGAGTTCGATCCAGCACAGATACGCAGTATTTT.

This clonotype showed up many times. The CDR3 is CAISEDGLNTEAFF. DNA for the CDR3: TGTGCCATCAGTGAGGACGGATTGAACACTGAAGCTTTCTTT. The V call is TRBV10-3, the J call TRBJ1-1; unclear D gene. Germline V lookup: CDR1 ENHRY, CDR2 SYGVKD. CDR3 length equals 14 residues. Trimming stripped 2 bases from V and 0 bases from J, with 7 bases between.

The V and J genes are TRBV25-1 and TRBJ2-7; D is undetermined. CDR1 is MGHDK, CDR2 SYGVNS, per germline. V was cut by 2 bases and J by 2 bases, with 13 bases left in between. The CDR3 has 15 residues. CDR3 in DNA: TGTGCCAGCAGTGAAAACGACGGATTTACCTACGAGCAGTACTTC. Its protein product is CASSENDGFTYEQYF.

The chain employs TRBV29-1 and TRBJ1-4; D gene unclear. The CDR3 loop spans 11 amino acids. Germline loops: CDR1 SQVTM, CDR2 ANQGSEA. The V end lost 5 bases, the J end lost 12 bases, and 13 bases lay between the germline ends. CDR3 nucleotide sequence: TGCAGCGTTTTGACACCCGAGGAACTGTTTTTT. This gives the protein CSVLTPEELFF.

As to this clonotype: A much larger clone is a single base away; this may be a read error. The rearrangement joins TRBV15 to TRBJ2-2; the D gene is possibly TRBD2 (5 bases). This CDR3 is 17 amino acids long. Germline V gene sequence: CDR1 LNHNV, CDR2 YYDKDF (reference sequence). V lost 0 bases, J lost 4 bases, and 15 bases lay in between. CDR3 DNA: TGTGCCACCAGCAGAGATCTTATGGAGGCCCCCACCGGGGAGCTGTTTTTT. Translating gives CATSRDLMEAPTGELFF.

The gene calls are TRBV30 and TRBJ2-7; 10 bases map to TRBD1. The CDR3 covers 14 residues. Per germline, CDR1 GTSNPN and CDR2 SVGIG (reference sequence). The V segment lost 8 bases and the J segment 3 bases; nucleotides outside the gene matches: 10. Written as DNA, the CDR3 is TGTGCCGGCCTAGGCCGGGACAGGGGCTACGAGCAGTACTTC. Its translation: CAGLGRDRGYEQYF. Using reference TRBV30 and TRBJ2-7 for the parts outside the CDR3, the full variable domain is SQTIHQWPATLVQPVGSPLSLECTVEGTSNPNLYWYRQAAGRGLQLLFYSVGIGQISSEVPQNLSASRPQDRQFILSSKKLLLSDSGFYLCAGLGRDRGYEQYFGPGTRLTVT.

The rearrangement joins TRBV7-9 to TRBJ2-7; 11 bases align to TRBD2. After removal of 3 bases from V and 3 bases from J, the junction contained 1 base not matched to a gene. The CDR3 consists of 14 residues. Germline CDR1 and CDR2: SEHNR and FQNEAQ (reference sequence). The CDR3 is CASSFGTSGYEQYV. DNA for the CDR3: TGTGCCAGCAGCTTCGGGACTAGCGGCTACGAGCAGTACGTC.

The chain links TRBV5-1 to TRBJ2-5; D remains ambiguous. This CDR3 region has 13 residues. The ends were cut back, 2 bases at V and 6 bases at J, with 11 bases in the middle. CDR1 and CDR2 from the germline V gene are SGHRS and YFSETQ. The CDR3 is CASSFDGEQTQYF. CDR3 DNA sequence: TGCGCCAGCAGCTTCGACGGCGAACAGACCCAGTACTTC.

This clonotype occurred once. The J gene is TRBJ2-7, the V gene TRBV20-1; 10 bases map to TRBD1. CDR3 length: 14 amino acids. CDR1 DFQATT and CDR2 SNEGSKA come from the germline V gene (reference sequence). V was clipped by 4 bases and J by 4 bases; unmatched bases: 7. The CDR3 bases are TGCAGTGCTACTCGACAGGGGGCCGGATACGAGCAGTACTTC. Protein sequence: CSATRQGAGYEQYF.

This clonotype was seen many times. The rearrangement joins TRBV5-6 to TRBJ1-5; 7 positions match TRBD1. The CDR3 is 16 amino acids. Germline V gene data show CDR1 as SGHDT and CDR2 as YYEEEE. The V gene end was trimmed by 4 bases and the J gene end by 2 bases; junction bases not matched to a gene: 9. The CDR3 nucleotides read TGTGCCAGCAGCGAATACAGGGGTAGCGGCAATCAGCCCCAGCATTTT. Amino acid sequence: CASSEYRGSGNQPQHF.

This clonotype was counted a few times. This sequence joins TRBV7-8 and TRBJ1-6; TRBD1 is a possible D gene (6 bases). CDR1 is SGHVS and CDR2 is FQNEAQ in the germline V gene. The CDR3 runs 14 residues. Trimming pared 1 base from V and 14 bases from J, leaving 15 bases between. The CDR3 DNA is TGTGCCAGCAGCTTAGGGACAGCGCGCCCCACCCTCCACTTT. Translated, it gives CASSLGTARPTLHF. The whole variable domain, remainder taken from reference TRBV7-8 and TRBJ1-6, is GAGVSQSPRYKVAKRGQDVALRCDPISGHVSLFWYQQALGQGPEFLTYFQNEAQLDKSGLPSDRFFAERPEGSVSTLKIQRTQQEDSAVYLCASSLGTARPTLHFGNGTRLTVT.

This chain joins TRBV25-1 and TRBJ1-1, with 8 bases aligning to TRBD1. Germline V gene sequence: CDR1 MGHDK, CDR2 SYGVNS. V was clipped by 7 bases and J by 5 bases; unmatched bases: 6. The length of the CDR3 is 13 residues. The CDR3 DNA is TGTGCCAGCATCAACAGGGGGAGGACTGAAGCTTTCTTT. Encoded protein: CASINRGRTEAFF.

Sample share makes this clonotype medium-sized (0.01 to 0.1%). This rearrangement joins TRBV6-4 to TRBJ1-5; D is ambiguous. V lost 6 bases to trimming and J lost 5 bases, with 14 bases between them. This CDR3 comprises 14 residues. Per the germline V gene, CDR1 is MRHNA and CDR2 is SNTAGT. CDR3 loop: CASSPSDGDQPQHF. Here the CDR3 DNA reads TGTGCCAGCAGCCCCTCAGACGGTGATCAGCCCCAGCATTTT.

V is TRBV15 and J is TRBJ2-7; 7 bases are a match to TRBD2. Germline V gene sequence: CDR1 LNHNV, CDR2 YYDKDF (reference sequence). V gave up 0 bases and J gave up 4 bases; unmatched junction bases: 9. This CDR3 is built from 16 residues. The CDR3, as DNA: TGTGCCACCAGCAGAGATTACGGGACTAATAGGTACGAGCAGTACTTC. This encodes CATSRDYGTNRYEQYF.